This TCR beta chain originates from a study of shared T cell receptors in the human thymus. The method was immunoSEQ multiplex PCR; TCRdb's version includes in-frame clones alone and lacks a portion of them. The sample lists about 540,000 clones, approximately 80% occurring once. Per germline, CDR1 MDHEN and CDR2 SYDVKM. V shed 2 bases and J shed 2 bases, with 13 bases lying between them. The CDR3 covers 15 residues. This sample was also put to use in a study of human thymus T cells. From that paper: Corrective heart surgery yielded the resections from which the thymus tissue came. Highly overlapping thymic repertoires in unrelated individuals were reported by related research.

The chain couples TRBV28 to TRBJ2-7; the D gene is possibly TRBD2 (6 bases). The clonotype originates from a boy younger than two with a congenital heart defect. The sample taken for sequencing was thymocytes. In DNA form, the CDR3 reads TGTGCCAGCAGTTTAAGGCCCGGGGGACCCTACGAGCAGTACTTC. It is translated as CASSLRPGGPYEQYF.